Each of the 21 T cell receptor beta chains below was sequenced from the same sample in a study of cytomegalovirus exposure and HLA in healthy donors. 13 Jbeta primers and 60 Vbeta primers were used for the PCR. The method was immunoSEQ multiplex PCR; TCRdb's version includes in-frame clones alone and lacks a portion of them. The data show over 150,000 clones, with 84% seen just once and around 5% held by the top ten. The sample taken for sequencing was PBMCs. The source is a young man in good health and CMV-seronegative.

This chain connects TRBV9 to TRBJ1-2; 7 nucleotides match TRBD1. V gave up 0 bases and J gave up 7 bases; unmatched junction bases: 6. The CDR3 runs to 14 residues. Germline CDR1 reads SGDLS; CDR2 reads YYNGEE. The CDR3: CASSVAGTETGYTF. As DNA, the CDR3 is TGTGCCAGCAGCGTAGCGGGGACAGAGACTGGCTACACCTTC.

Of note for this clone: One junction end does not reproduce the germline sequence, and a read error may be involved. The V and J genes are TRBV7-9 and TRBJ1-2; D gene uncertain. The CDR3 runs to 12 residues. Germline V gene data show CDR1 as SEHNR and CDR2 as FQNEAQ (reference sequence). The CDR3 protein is CSSSFSTAPSTF. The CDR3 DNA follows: TGTTCCAGCAGCTTTTCTACGGCTCCTAGCACCTTC.

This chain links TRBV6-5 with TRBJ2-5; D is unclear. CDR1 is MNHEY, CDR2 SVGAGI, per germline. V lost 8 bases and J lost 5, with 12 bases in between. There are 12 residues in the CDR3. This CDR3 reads CASAGGRETQYF. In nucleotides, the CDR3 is TGTGCCAGCGCTGGCGGTAGGGAGACCCAGTACTTC.

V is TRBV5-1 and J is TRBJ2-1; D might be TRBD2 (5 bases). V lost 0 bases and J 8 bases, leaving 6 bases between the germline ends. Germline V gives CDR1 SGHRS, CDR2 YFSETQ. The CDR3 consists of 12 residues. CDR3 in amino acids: CASSLVGDEQFF. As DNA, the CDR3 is TGCGCCAGCAGCTTGGTCGGGGATGAGCAGTTCTTC.

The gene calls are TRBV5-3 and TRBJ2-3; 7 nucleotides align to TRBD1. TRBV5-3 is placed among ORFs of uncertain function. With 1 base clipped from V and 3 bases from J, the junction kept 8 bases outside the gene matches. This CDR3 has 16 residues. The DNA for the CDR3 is TGTGCCAGAAGCTTGCTCCCGGGACAGAGGACAGATACGCAGTATTTT. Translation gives CARSLLPGQRTDTQYF.

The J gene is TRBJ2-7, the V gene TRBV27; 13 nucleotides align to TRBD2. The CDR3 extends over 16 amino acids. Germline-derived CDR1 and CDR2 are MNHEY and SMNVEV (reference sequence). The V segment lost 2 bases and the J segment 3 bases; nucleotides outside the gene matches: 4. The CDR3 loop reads CASSLRTSGRIYEQYF. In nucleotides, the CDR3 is TGTGCCAGCAGTTTAAGGACTAGCGGGAGAATCTACGAGCAGTACTTC.

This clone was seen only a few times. The DNA for the CDR3 is TGTGCCAGCGGGGACAGGCCGAACTATGGCTACACCTTC. Residues: CASGDRPNYGYTF. The rearrangement uses TRBV4-2 and TRBJ1-2; TRBD1 agrees at 8 bases. The germline V gene has CDR1 LGHNA and CDR2 YNFKEQ. V dropped 8 bases and J dropped 2; count of bases not matched to a gene: 4. The CDR3 covers 13 residues.

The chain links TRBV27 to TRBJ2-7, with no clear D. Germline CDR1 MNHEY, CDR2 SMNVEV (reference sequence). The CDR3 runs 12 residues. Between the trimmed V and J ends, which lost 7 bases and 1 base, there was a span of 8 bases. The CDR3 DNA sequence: TGTGCCAGCACATCGCTATCCTACGAGCAGTACTTC. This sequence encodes CASTSLSYEQYF.

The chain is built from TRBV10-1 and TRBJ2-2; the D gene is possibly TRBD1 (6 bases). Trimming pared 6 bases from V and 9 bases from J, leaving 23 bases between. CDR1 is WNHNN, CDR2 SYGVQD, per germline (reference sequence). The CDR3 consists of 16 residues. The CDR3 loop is CASSPAGAGPNRELFF. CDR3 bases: TGCGCCAGCAGCCCCGCAGGGGCCGGTCCAAACCGGGAGCTGTTTTTT.

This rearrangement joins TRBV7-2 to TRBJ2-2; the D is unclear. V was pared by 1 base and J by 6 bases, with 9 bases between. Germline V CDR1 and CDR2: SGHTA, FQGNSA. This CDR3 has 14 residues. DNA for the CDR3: TGTGCCAGCAGCTTAGGGGTTAGCCCCGGGGAGCTGTTTTTT. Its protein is CASSLGVSPGELFF.

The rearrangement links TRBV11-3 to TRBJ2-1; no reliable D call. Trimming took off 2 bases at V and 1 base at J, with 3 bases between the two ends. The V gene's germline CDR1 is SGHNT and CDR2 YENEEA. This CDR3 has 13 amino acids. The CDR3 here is CASSLRSYNEQFF. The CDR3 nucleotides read TGTGCCAGCAGCTTACGGTCCTACAATGAGCAGTTCTTC.

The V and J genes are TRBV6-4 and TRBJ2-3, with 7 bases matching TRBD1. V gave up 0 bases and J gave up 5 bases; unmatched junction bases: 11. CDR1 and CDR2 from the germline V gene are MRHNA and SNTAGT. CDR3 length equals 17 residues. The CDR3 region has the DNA TGTGCCAGCAGTGACTCATCAGGGGGTCAAGGTGAAGATACGCAGTATTTT. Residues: CASSDSSGGQGEDTQYF.

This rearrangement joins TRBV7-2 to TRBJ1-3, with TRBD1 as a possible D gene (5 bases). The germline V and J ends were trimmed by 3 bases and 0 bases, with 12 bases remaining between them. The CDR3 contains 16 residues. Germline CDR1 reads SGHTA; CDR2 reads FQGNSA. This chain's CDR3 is CASSFWGGSSGNTIYF. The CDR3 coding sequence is TGTGCCAGCAGCTTTTGGGGGGGAAGCTCTGGAAACACCATATATTTT. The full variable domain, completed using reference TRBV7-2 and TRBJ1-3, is GAGVSQSPSNKVTEKGKDVELRCDPISGHTALYWYRQSLGQGLEFLIYFQGNSAPDKSGLPSDRFSAERTGGSVSTLTIQRTQQEDSAVYLCASSFWGGSSGNTIYFGEGSWLTVV.

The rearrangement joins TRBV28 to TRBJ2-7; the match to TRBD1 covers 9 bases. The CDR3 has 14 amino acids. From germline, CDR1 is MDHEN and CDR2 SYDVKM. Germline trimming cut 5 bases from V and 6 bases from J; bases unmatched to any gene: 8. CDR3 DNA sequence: TGTGCCAGCAGTCTCGGACAGGGGAGGGGCGAGCAGTACTTC. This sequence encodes CASSLGQGRGEQYF.

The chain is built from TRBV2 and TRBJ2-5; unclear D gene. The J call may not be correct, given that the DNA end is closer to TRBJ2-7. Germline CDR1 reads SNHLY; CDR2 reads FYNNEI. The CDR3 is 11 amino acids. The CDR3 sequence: CASSEAYEQYF. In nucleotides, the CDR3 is TGTGCCAGCAGTGAAGCCTACGAGCAGTACTTC.

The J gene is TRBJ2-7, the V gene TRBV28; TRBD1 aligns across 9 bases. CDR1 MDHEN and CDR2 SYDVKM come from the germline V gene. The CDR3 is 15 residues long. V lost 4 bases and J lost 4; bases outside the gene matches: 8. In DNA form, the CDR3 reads TGTGCCAGCAGTTCTTCCGGGACAGGGATTTACGAGCAGTACTTC. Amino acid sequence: CASSSSGTGIYEQYF.

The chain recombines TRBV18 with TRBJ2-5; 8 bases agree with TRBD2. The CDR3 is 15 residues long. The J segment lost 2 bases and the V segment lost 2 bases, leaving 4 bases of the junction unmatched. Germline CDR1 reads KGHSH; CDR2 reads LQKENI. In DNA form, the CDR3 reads TGTGCCAGCTCACCAATTGGCGGGGGGCAAGAGACCCAGTACTTC. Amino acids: CASSPIGGGQETQYF.

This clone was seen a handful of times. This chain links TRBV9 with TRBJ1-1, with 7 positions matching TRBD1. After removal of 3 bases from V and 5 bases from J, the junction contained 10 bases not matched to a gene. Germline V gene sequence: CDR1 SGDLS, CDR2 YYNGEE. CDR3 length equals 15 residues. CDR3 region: CASSADDRAGTEAFF. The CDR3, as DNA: TGTGCCAGCAGCGCCGACGACAGGGCAGGAACTGAAGCTTTCTTT.

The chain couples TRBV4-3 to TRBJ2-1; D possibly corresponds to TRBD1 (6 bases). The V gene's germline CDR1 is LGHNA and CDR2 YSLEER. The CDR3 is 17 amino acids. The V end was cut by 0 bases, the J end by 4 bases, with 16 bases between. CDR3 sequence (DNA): TGCGCCAGCAGCCAAGATCCGTCGACAGGTCTGTACAATGAGCAGTTCTTC. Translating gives CASSQDPSTGLYNEQFF.

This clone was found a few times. The CDR3 loop is CASRGTGATEAFF. The CDR3, as DNA: TGTGCCAGCAGGGGGACAGGGGCGACTGAAGCTTTCTTT. J is TRBJ1-1 and V is TRBV2; 10 bases line up with TRBD1. Germline V lookup: CDR1 SNHLY, CDR2 FYNNEI. This CDR3 has 13 residues. The V segment lost 6 bases and the J segment 5 bases; nucleotides outside the gene matches: 3. Looking up the rest from reference TRBV2 and TRBJ1-1 gives the full variable domain: EPEVTQTPSHQVTQMGQEVILRCVPISNHLYFYWYRQILGQKVEFLVSFYNNEISEKSEIFDDQFSVERPDGSNFTLKIRSTKLEDSAMYFCASRGTGATEAFFGQGTRLTVV.

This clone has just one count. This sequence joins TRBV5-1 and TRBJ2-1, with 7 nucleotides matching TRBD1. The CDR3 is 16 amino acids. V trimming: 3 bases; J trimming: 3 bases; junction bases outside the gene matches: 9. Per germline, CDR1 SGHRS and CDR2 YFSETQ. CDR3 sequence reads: CASSWGDRVNYNEQFF. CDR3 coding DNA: TGCGCCAGCAGCTGGGGCGACAGGGTTAACTACAATGAGCAGTTCTTC.